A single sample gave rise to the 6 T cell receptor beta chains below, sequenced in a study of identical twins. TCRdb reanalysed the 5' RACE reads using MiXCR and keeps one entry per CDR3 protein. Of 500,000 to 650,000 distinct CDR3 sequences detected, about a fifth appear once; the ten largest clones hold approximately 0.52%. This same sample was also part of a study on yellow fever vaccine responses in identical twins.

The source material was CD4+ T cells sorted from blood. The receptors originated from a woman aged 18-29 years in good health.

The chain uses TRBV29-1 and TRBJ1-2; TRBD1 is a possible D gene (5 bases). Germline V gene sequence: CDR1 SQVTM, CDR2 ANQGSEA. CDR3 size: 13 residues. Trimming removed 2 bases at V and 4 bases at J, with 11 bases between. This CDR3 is CSVERVDIYGYTF. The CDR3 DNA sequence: TGCAGCGTTGAAAGGGTGGACATCTATGGCTACACCTTC.

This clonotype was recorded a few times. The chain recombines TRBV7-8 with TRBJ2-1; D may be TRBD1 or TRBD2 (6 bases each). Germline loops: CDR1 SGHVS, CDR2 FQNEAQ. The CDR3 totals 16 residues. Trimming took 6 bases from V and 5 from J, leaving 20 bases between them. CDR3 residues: CASRGGDRPLNNEQFF. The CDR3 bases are TGTGCCAGCAGGGGGGGCGACAGACCCCTAAACAATGAGCAGTTCTTC.

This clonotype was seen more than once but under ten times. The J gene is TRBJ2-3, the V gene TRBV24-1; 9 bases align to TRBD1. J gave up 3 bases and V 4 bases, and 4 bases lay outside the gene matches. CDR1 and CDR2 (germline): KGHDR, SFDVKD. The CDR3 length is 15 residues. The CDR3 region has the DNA TGTGCCACCAGTGAGGGGACAGGGAGGACAGATACGCAGTATTTT. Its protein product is CATSEGTGRTDTQYF.

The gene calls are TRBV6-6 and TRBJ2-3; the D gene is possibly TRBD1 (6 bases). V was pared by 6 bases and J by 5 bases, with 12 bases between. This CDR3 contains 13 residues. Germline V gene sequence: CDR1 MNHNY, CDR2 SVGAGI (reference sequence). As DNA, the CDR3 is TGTGCCAGCAGCACCGGACAGAAAGATACGCAGTATTTT. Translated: CASSTGQKDTQYF.

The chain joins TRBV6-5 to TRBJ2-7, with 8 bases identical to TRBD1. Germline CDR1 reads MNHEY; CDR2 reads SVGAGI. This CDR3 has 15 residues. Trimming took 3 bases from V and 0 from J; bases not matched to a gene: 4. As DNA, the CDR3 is TGTGCCAGCAGTTATACAGGGGGTGGCTCCTACGAGCAGTACTTC. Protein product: CASSYTGGGSYEQYF.

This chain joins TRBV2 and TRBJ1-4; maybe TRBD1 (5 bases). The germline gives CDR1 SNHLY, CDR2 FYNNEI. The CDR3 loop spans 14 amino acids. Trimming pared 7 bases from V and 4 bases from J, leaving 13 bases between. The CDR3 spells CASKNGDHNEKLFF. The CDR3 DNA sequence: TGTGCCAGCAAAAACGGGGACCATAATGAAAAACTGTTTTTT. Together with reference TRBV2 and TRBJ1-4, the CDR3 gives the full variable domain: EPEVTQTPSHQVTQMGQEVILRCVPISNHLYFYWYRQILGQKVEFLVSFYNNEISEKSEIFDDQFSVERPDGSNFTLKIRSTKLEDSAMYFCASKNGDHNEKLFFGSGTQLSVL.